These T cell receptor beta chains were read from a single sample in a study of cytomegalovirus exposure and HLA in healthy donors. Here immunoSEQ multiplex PCR was the method, and the copy in TCRdb shows in-frame clones only, minus some. The sample shows about 160,000 clones, around four fifths of them seen only once. Source material: PBMCs. Every receptor here comes from a girl aged 2-10 years in good health and CMV-seropositive. The CDR3 runs from the conserved cysteine through the conserved F or W. A D gene is named only where the DNA matches it firmly. Not all rows give a size; the values are once, few, many and, for expanded clones, a class.

size,V,D,J,CDR3,DNA
-,TRBV11-2,-,TRBJ2-1,CASSLEGLEPDEQFF,TGTGCCAGCAGCTTAGAGGGGCTAGAGCCCGATGAGCAGTTCTTC
-,TRBV2,TRBD2,TRBJ2-3,CAGRLAGSTDTQYF,TGTGCCGGAAGACTAGCGGGATCTACAGATACGCAGTATTTT
-,TRBV5-8,-,TRBJ1-1,CASSLGVNTEAFF,TGTGCCAGCAGCCTAGGGGTGAACACTGAAGCTTTCTTT
-,TRBV6-5,-,TRBJ1-3,CASKGRGLSGNTIYF,TGTGCCAGCAAGGGTAGGGGACTCTCTGGAAACACCATATATTTT
-,TRBV30,-,TRBJ2-2,CAWNRVPGELFF,TGTGCCTGGAACAGGGTGCCCGGGGAGCTGTTTTTT
-,TRBV2,TRBD2,TRBJ2-2,CAGGDSGSGTGELFF,TGTGCCGGGGGGGATAGCGGGAGTGGCACCGGGGAGCTGTTTTTT
-,TRBV5-4,TRBD2,TRBJ2-1,CASSTSAGGPYEQFF,TGTGCCAGCAGCACCTCAGCGGGAGGGCCGTATGAGCAGTTCTTC
few,TRBV6-5,-,TRBJ1-2,CASSRLGQTTYGYTF,TGTGCCAGCAGTAGATTAGGACAGACTACCTATGGCTACACCTTC
-,TRBV6-6,-,TRBJ1-5,CASSAGLYSNQPQHF,TGTGCCAGCAGCGCAGGGTTGTATAGCAATCAGCCCCAGCATTTT
-,TRBV27,-,TRBJ1-2,CASSFKGRGPDGYTF,TGTGCCAGCAGTTTTAAGGGGAGGGGCCCAGATGGCTACACCTTC
-,TRBV5-1,-,TRBJ1-1,CASSLMSAASTEAFF,TGCGCCAGCAGCTTGATGTCCGCGGCAAGCACTGAAGCTTTCTTT
once,TRBV7-8,TRBD2,TRBJ2-5,CASRSSGRGETQYF,TGTGCCAGCAGGTCTAGCGGGAGGGGAGAGACCCAGTACTTC
once,TRBV11-2,-,TRBJ2-3,CASSLQPLQSTDTQYF,TGTGCCAGCAGCCTACAGCCCCTCCAGAGCACAGATACGCAGTATTTT
-,TRBV6-1,-,TRBJ2-3,CASSEGVGVRTDTQYF,TGTGCCAGCAGTGAAGGGGTCGGGGTTAGAACAGATACGCAGTATTTT
few,TRBV5-4,-,TRBJ2-1,CASSTTGSYNEQFF,TGTGCCAGCAGCACTACGGGGTCCTACAATGAGCAGTTCTTC
-,TRBV28,-,TRBJ1-5,CASSFRLRRANQPQHF,TGTGCCAGCAGTTTTAGATTAAGGAGGGCCAATCAGCCCCAGCATTTT
-,TRBV30,-,TRBJ1-4,CAWSVLGQPEKLFF,TGTGCCTGGAGTGTACTTGGGCAGCCGGAAAAACTGTTTTTT
-,TRBV30,TRBD1,TRBJ1-2,CAWSLQGAGYTF,TGTGCCTGGAGTCTCCAGGGGGCTGGCTACACCTTC
-,TRBV6-5,TRBD2,TRBJ2-3,CASSLTSGTDTQYF,TGTGCCAGCAGTCTGACTAGCGGTACAGATACGCAGTATTTT
-,TRBV30,-,TRBJ1-5,CAWSPGVGNQPQHF,TGTGCCTGGAGCCCGGGGGTAGGGAATCAGCCCCAGCATTTT
-,TRBV5-6,TRBD1,TRBJ2-1,CASSPSRGPLHNEQFF,TGTGCCAGCAGTCCCTCAAGGGGGCCCCTACATAATGAGCAGTTCTTC
-,TRBV6-1,-,TRBJ2-7,CASSEAGQVAYEQYF,TGTGCCAGCAGTGAAGCCGGCCAGGTCGCCTACGAGCAGTACTTC
-,TRBV4-1,-,TRBJ2-5,CASSQGNGLQETQYF,TGCGCCAGCAGCCAAGGGAATGGGCTCCAAGAGACCCAGTACTTC
once,TRBV10-3,-,TRBJ2-7,CAISESSYEQYF,TGTGCCATCTCCGAGAGTTCCTACGAGCAGTACTTC
few,TRBV5-1,-,TRBJ2-1,CASSLARGLNEQFF,TGCGCCAGCAGCTTAGCGCGGGGGCTCAATGAGCAGTTCTTC
-,TRBV6-5,TRBD1,TRBJ2-7,CASSPRPTGSYEQYF,TGTGCCAGCAGCCCCCGTCCGACAGGGAGCTACGAGCAGTACTTC
-,TRBV6-5,TRBD1,TRBJ2-7,CASSRQGVHEQYF,TGTGCCAGCAGTCGACAGGGTGTCCACGAGCAGTACTTC
-,TRBV5-6,-,TRBJ2-7,CASSWDSGSYEQYF,TGTGCCAGCAGCTGGGACTCGGGATCCTACGAGCAGTACTTC
-,TRBV27,-,TRBJ2-3,CASSTTGTLSSTDTQYF,TGTGCCAGCAGTACAACCGGGACACTTAGTAGCACAGATACGCAGTATTTT
-,TRBV9,TRBD1,TRBJ1-2,CASSVTGGNYGYTF,TGTGCCAGCAGCGTAACAGGGGGCAACTATGGCTACACCTTC
-,TRBV2,TRBD1,TRBJ1-5,CASSSPFGTGGYSNQPQHF,TGTGCCAGCAGTTCTCCATTTGGGACAGGGGGCTATAGCAATCAGCCCCAGCATTTT
-,TRBV4-1,-,TRBJ2-2,CASSALTSIGGGELFF,TGCGCCAGCAGCGCCCTTACTAGTATAGGCGGCGGGGAGCTGTTTTTT
-,TRBV11-3,TRBD1,TRBJ2-2,CASTETGLGELFF,TGTGCCAGCACGGAGACAGGGCTCGGGGAGCTGTTTTTT
-,TRBV21-1,-,TRBJ2-5,CASAAGTGGSDWQETQYF,TGTGCCAGTGCGGCCGGGACAGGGGGCTCAGATTGGCAAGAGACCCAGTACTTC
-,TRBV27,TRBD2,TRBJ2-3,CASSLAGATDTQYF,TGTGCCAGCAGTTTAGCGGGAGCTACCGATACGCAGTATTTT
once,TRBV10-3,-,TRBJ2-3,CAIQDRSGTDTQYF,TGTGCCATCCAAGACAGGTCCGGAACAGATACGCAGTATTTT
-,TRBV11-2,-,TRBJ1-1,CASSLLNRDTEAFF,TGTGCCAGCAGCTTATTGAACAGGGACACTGAAGCTTTCTTT
-,TRBV29-1,-,TRBJ2-2,CSVGGNTGELFF,TGCAGCGTTGGGGGCAACACCGGGGAGCTGTTTTTT
few,TRBV7-9,TRBD1,TRBJ1-1,CASSFWQGGEAFF,TGTGCCAGCAGCTTTTGGCAGGGGGGCGAAGCTTTCTTT
-,TRBV5-1,-,TRBJ1-2,CASSVGAGYTF,TGCGCCAGCAGCGTGGGGGCTGGCTACACCTTC
-,TRBV6-6,-,TRBJ1-1,CASSSGLGAFF,TGTGCCAGCAGCTCCGGACTCGGTGCTTTCTTT
-,TRBV14,-,TRBJ2-7,CASSQDRGFTGGYEQYF,TGTGCCAGCAGCCAAGATCGAGGGTTCACCGGGGGCTACGAGCAGTACTTC
few,TRBV9,-,TRBJ1-2,CASSLGASNYGYTF,TGTGCCAGCAGCTTAGGGGCCTCTAACTATGGCTACACCTTC
once,TRBV9,TRBD1,TRBJ2-2,CASSPGTGHTGELFF,TGTGCCAGCAGCCCCGGGACAGGGCACACCGGGGAGCTGTTTTTT
many,TRBV6-4,-,TRBJ2-6,CASSDASSGANVLTF,TGTGCCAGCAGTGACGCGTCCTCTGGGGCCAACGTCCTGACTTTC
-,TRBV4-1,-,TRBJ2-7,CASSQREGETYEQYF,TGCGCCAGCAGCCAAAGAGAGGGGGAAACCTACGAGCAGTACTTC
-,TRBV30,TRBD1,TRBJ1-5,CAWSGQGVQPQHF,TGTGCCTGGAGCGGCCAGGGGGTTCAGCCCCAGCATTTT
-,TRBV7-3,TRBD2,TRBJ2-2,CASRLAEGNTGELFF,TGTGCCAGCAGACTAGCGGAAGGGAACACCGGGGAGCTGTTTTTT
-,TRBV27,-,TRBJ1-1,CASSPAGVNTEAFF,TGTGCCAGCAGCCCGGCGGGGGTGAACACTGAAGCTTTCTTT
-,TRBV2,TRBD1,TRBJ2-2,CASTRDSASTGELFF,TGTGCCAGCACCCGGGACAGCGCTAGCACCGGGGAGCTGTTTTTT
-,TRBV9,TRBD2,TRBJ2-7,CASSAHPRESEQYF,TGTGCCAGCAGCGCCCACCCGCGGGAGAGCGAGCAGTACTTC
-,TRBV9,-,TRBJ2-2,CASSVAVTTNTGELFF,TGTGCCAGCAGCGTAGCAGTGACTACGAACACCGGGGAGCTGTTTTTT
-,TRBV4-1,-,TRBJ1-5,CASSRSIGGNQPQHF,TGCGCCAGCAGCCGAAGTATCGGGGGGAATCAGCCCCAGCATTTT